This T cell receptor beta chain was captured in a study of blood T cell repertoires in COVID-19. The wider study: There were acute and convalescent COVID-19 samples, and they came from the United States, Italy and Spain. The cDNA or gDNA used as material had been derived from T cells, B-cell-depleted T cells, or PBMCs.

V lost 11 bases to trimming and J lost 0 bases; unmatched junction nucleotides: 7. This CDR3 is built from 13 residues. Germline V gives CDR1 SNHLY, CDR2 FYNNEI. Authors' data handling: Reference gene primer amplification yielded estimated nucleated cell counts. Sequenced by immunoSEQ multiplex PCR; TCRdb stores in-frame clones only, minus some. V and J calls and clone size are as listed in that table; D and trimming were resolved from the DNA. The repertoire has 25,000 to 30,000 clones, approximately 88% of them found once; the top ten carry 15% to 20%. Source material: peripheral blood. This receptor was identified in a human donor in a cohort sampled during active COVID-19. The chain employs TRBV2 and TRBJ2-7, with 7 bases fitting TRBD1. CDR3 sequence reads: CAGSTGNSYEQYF. CDR3 in DNA: TGTGCCGGCTCGACAGGGAACTCCTACGAGCAGTACTTC.